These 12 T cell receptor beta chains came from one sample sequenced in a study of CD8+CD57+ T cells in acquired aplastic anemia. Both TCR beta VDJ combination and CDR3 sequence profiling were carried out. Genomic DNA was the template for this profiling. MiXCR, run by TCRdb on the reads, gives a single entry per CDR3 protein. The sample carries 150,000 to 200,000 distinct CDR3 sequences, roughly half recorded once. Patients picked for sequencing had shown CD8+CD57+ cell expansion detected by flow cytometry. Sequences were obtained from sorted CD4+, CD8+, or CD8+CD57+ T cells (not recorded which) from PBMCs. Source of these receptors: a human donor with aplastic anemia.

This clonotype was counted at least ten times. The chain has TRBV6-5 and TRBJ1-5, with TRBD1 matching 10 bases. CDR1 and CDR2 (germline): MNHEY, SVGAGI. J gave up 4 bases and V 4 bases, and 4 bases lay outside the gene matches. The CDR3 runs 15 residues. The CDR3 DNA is TGTGCCAGCAGTTGGACAGGGGGTTATAATCAGCCCCAGCATTTT. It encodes CASSWTGGYNQPQHF.

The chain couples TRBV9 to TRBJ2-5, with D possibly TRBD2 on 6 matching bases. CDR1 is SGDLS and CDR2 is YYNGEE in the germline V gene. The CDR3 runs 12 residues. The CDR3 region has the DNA TGTGCTAGAGACCGCGGGATGGAGACCCAGTACTTC. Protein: CARDRGMETQYF.

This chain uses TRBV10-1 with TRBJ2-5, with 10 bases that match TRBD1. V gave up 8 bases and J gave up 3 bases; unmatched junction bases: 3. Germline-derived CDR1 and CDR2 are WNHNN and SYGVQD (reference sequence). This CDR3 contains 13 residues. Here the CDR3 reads CASAGTGEETQYF. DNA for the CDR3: TGCGCCAGCGCCGGGACAGGGGAAGAGACCCAGTACTTC.

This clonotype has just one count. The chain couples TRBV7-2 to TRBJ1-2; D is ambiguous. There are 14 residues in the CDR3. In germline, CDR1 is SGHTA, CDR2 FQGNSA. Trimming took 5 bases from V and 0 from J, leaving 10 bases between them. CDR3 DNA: TGTGCCAGCAGCCCGGATCCATCTAACTATGGCTACACCTTC. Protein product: CASSPDPSNYGYTF.

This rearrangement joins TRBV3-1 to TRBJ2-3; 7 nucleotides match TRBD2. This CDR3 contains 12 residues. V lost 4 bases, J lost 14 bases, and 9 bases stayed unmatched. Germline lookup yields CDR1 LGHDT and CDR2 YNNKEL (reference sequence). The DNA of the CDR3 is TGTGCCAGCAGCCCTGGGACTAAGTCTCCGTATTTT. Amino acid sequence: CASSPGTKSPYF.

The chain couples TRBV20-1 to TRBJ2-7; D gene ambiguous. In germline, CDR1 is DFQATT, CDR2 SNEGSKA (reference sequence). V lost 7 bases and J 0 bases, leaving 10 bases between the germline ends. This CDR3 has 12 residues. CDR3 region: CSGRGSSYEQYF. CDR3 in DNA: TGCAGTGGAAGAGGCAGCTCCTACGAGCAGTACTTC.

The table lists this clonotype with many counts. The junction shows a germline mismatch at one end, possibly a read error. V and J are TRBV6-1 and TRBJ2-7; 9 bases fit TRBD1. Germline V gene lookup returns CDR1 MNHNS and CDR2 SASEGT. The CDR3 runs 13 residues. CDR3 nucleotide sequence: TGTGCCAGCAGTGAATTTAGGGACAGGGCAGTGCACTTC. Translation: CASSEFRDRAVHF.

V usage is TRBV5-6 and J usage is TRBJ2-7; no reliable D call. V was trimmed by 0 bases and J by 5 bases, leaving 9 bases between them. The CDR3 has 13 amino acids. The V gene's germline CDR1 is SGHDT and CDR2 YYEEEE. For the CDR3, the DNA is TGTGCCAGCAGCTTGGTCAGTACGGACGAGCAGTACTTC. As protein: CASSLVSTDEQYF.

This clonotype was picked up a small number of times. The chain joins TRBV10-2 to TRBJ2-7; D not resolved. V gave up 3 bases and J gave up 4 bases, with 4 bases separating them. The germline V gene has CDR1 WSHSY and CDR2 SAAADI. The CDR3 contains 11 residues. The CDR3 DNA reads TGCGCCAGCAGTGAAAGTTACGAGCAGTACTTC. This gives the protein CASSESYEQYF.

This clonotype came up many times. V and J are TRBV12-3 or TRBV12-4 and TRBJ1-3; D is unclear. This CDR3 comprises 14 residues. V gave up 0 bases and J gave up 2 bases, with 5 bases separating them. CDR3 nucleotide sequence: TGTGCCAGCAGTTTAGCAGGGACTGGAAACACCATATATTTT. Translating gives CASSLAGTGNTIYF.

CDR3 region: CASSLVYGTYEAFF. The CDR3 bases are TGTGCCAGCAGCTTAGTTTATGGGACATATGAAGCTTTCTTT. J is TRBJ1-1 and V is TRBV11-2, with D possibly TRBD1 on 6 matching bases. V was cut by 1 base and J by 7 bases, with 13 bases left in between. Germline V gives CDR1 SGHAT, CDR2 FQNNGV. This CDR3 is built from 14 residues.

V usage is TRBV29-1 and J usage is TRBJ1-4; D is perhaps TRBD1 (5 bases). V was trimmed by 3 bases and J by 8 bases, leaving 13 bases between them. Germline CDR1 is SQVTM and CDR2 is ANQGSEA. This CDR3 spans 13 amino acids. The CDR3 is CSVDGGAGEKLFF. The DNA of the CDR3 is TGCAGCGTTGATGGAGGGGCAGGAGAAAAACTGTTTTTT.